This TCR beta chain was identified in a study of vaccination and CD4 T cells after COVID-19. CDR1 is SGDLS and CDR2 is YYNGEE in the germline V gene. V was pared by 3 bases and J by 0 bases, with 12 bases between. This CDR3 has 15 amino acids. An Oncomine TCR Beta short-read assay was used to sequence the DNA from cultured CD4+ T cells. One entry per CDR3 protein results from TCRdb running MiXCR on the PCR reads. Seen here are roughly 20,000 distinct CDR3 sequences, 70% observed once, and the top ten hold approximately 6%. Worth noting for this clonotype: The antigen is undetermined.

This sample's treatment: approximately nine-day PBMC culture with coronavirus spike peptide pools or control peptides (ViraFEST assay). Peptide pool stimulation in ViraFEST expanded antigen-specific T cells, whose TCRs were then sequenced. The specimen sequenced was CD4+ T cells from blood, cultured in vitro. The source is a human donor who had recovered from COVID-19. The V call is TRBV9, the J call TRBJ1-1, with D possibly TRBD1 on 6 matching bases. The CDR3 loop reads CASSDKQGVNTEAFF. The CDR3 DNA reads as TGTGCCAGCAGCGATAAACAGGGAGTGAACACTGAAGCTTTCTTT.